The clone carrying this T cell receptor (beta chain) was seen ten or more times. Its cognate antigen is unknown. Stated time point: persistent/refractory GD, antithyroid drugs over 5 years with positive TRAb. Extracted PBMC RNA gave rise to the TCR library. Patients all came to the study from an endocrinology department in Xi'an, China. Researchers made TCR beta libraries by using iRepertoire HTBI primers and running Arm-PCR on CDR3 regions. MiXCR was run by TCRdb on the multiplex PCR reads, yielding one entry per CDR3 protein. The data show about 460,000 distinct CDR3 sequences, approximately 23% seen once. This record belongs to a study of regulatory T cells in long-lasting Graves disease. Study details: In persistent Graves' disease, antithyroid drugs had been taken for over 5 years and TSH receptor antibodies stayed positive. Study-wide points: Persistent disease samples used TRBV28, TRBJ1-2 and TRBJ2-5 preferentially. A greater number of public clonotypes (under 3,000) was shared by persistent patients than by new patients (approximately 1,000).

V was pared by 5 bases and J by 3 bases, with 3 bases of the junction left unmatched. Germline V CDR1 and CDR2: SGHRS, YFSETQ. The CDR3 extends over 13 amino acids. The specimen comprised peripheral blood mononuclear cells (PBMCs), sampled when the disease was refractory, from a patient treated with antithyroid drugs. The receptor was isolated from a female donor with Graves disease. The chain combines TRBV5-1 with TRBJ1-2; 8 nucleotides align to TRBD1. The CDR3 region is CASSSDRDYGYTF. CDR3 DNA: TGCGCCAGCAGTTCGGACAGGGACTATGGCTACACCTTC. The full variable domain, with the rest looked up from reference TRBV5-1 and TRBJ1-2, is KAGVTQTPRYLIKTRGQQVTLSCSPISGHRSVSWYQQTPGQGLQFLFEYFSETQRNKGNFPGRFSGRQFSNSRSEMNVSTLELGDSALYLCASSSDRDYGYTFGSGTRLTVV.